This T cell receptor beta chain was captured in a study of cytomegalovirus exposure and HLA in healthy donors. General observations from the study: A later analysis linked a missense variant in DCLRE1C to the trimming of TCR beta V and J genes. Among TCR sequences, most were rare, though some public TCRs appeared in many donors. Three CMV-associated chains were confirmed in vitro to be specific for CMV antigens.

V was trimmed by 4 bases and J by 0 bases, leaving 12 bases between them. This CDR3 contains 16 residues. Germline CDR1 and CDR2: LNHDA and SQIVND (reference sequence). Comment on this clone: Its antigen remains unknown.

The PCR ran on 60 Vbeta and 13 Jbeta primers. This table comes from immunoSEQ multiplex PCR, and its TCRdb copy is limited to in-frame clones, with some not included. The data contain 200,000 to 250,000 clones, roughly 75% of them seen just once; the ten biggest clones take up 1.8%. The rearrangement uses TRBV19 and TRBJ1-4; D possibly corresponds to TRBD1 (5 bases). The material sequenced was PBMCs. The sequence derives from a woman aged 25 to 45 in good health and CMV-seronegative. CDR3 amino acids: CASSTLQVATNEKLFF. The CDR3 region has the DNA TGTGCCAGTAGTACGCTACAGGTCGCAACTAATGAAAAACTGTTTTTT.